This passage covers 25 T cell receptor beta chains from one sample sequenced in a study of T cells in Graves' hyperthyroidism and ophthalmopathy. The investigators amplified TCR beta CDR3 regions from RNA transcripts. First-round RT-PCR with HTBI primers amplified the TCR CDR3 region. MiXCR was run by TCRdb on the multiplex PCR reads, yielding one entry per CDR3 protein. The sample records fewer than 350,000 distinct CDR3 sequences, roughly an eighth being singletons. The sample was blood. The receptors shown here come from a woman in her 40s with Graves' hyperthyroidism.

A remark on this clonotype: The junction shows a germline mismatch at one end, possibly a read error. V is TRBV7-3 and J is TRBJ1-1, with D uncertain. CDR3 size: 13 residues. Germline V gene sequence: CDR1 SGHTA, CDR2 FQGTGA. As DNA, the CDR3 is TGTGCCAGCAGCTCACAATTAAACACTGAAGCTTCCTTT. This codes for CASSSQLNTEASF.

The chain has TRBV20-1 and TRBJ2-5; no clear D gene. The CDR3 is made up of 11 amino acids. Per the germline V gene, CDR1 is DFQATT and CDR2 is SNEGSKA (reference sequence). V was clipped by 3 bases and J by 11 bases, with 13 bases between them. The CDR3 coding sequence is TGCAGTGCTAGGGCTCTACAGAAACAGTACTTC. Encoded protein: CSARALQKQYF.

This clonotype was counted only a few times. Written as DNA, the CDR3 is TGTGCCAGTACTGGAGTAGCGGGGACCTCCTACAATGAGCAGTTCTTC. Its protein is CASTGVAGTSYNEQFF. The chain links TRBV19 to TRBJ2-1; TRBD2 agrees at 8 bases. CDR1 is LNHDA and CDR2 is SQIVND in the germline V gene (reference sequence). V dropped 7 bases and J dropped 0; count of bases not matched to a gene: 8. The length of the CDR3 is 16 residues.

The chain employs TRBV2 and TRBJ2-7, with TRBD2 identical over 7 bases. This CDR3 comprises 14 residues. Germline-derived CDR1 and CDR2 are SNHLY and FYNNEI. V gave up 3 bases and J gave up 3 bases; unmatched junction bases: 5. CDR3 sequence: CASSEAGANYEQYF. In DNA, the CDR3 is TGTGCCAGCAGTGAGGCGGGAGCGAACTACGAGCAGTACTTC.

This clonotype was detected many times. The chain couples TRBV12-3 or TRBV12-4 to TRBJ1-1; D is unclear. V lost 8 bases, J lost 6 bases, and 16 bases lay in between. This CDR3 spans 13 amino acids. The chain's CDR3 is CASGGFAASEAFF. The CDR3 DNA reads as TGTGCCAGCGGAGGATTTGCGGCGTCTGAAGCTTTCTTT.

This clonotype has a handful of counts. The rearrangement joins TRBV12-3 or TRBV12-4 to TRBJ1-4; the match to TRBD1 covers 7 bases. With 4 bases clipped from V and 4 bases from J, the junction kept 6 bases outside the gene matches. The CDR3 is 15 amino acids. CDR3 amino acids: CASSSTGSGNEKLFF. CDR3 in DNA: TGTGCCAGCAGTTCGACAGGGTCTGGTAATGAAAAACTGTTTTTT.

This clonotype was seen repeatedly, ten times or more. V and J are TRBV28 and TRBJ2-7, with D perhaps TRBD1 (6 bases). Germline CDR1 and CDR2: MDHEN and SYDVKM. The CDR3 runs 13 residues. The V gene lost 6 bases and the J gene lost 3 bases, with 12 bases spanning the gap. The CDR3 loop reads CASRRGRDYEQYF. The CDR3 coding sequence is TGTGCCAGCAGAAGGGGGAGAGACTACGAGCAGTACTTC.

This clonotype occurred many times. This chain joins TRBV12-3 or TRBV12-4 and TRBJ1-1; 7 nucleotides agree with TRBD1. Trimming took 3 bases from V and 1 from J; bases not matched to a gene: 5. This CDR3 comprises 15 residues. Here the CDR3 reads CASSFRGTGNTEAFF. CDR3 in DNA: TGTGCCAGCAGTTTCAGGGGGACGGGGAACACTGAAGCTTTCTTT.

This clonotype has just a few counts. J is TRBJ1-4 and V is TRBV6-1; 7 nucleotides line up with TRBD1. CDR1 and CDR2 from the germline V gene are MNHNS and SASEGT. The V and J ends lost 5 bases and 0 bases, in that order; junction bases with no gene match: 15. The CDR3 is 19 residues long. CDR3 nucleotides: TGTGCCAGCAGTCTTTCTTCCTGGACAGGCATAGCAACTAATGAAAAACTGTTTTTT. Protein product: CASSLSSWTGIATNEKLFF.

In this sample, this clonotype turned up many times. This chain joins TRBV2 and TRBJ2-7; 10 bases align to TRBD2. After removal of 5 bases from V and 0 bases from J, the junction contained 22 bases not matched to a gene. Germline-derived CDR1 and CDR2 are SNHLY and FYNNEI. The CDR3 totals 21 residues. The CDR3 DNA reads TGTGCCAGCAGTACCACCCCACTAGCGGGAATTTCCGCGTCAAGCTCCTACGAGCAGTACTTC. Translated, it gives CASSTTPLAGISASSSYEQYF.

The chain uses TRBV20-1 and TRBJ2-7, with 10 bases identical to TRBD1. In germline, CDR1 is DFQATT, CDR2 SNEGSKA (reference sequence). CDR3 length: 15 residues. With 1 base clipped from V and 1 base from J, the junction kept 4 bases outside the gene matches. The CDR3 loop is CSARGPGQGSYEQYF. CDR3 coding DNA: TGCAGTGCTAGAGGACCGGGACAGGGGTCCTACGAGCAGTACTTC.

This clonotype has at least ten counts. The CDR3 DNA sequence: TGTGCCAGCTCCTCGGGTGGGGTCAACACTGAAGCTTTCTTT. It yields the protein CASSSGGVNTEAFF. The chain combines TRBV2 with TRBJ1-1; no definite D call. With 8 bases removed from V and 2 bases from J, the gap between germline ends came to 15 bases. From germline, CDR1 is SNHLY and CDR2 FYNNEI. The CDR3 runs 14 residues.

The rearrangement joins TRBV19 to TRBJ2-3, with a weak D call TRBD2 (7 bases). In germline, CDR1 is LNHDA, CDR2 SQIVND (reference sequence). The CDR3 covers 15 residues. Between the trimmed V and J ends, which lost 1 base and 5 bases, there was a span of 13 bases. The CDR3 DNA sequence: TGTGCCAGTAGTATAGGGGGGGGGCAGGTAGATACGCAGTATTTT. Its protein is CASSIGGGQVDTQYF.

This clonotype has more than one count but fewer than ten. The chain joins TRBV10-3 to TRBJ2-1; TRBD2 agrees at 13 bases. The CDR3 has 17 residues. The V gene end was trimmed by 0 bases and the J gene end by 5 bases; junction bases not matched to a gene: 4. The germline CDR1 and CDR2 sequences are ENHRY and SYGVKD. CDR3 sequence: CAISESGGLAGDNEQFF. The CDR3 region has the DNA TGTGCCATCAGTGAGTCTGGCGGACTAGCGGGAGACAATGAGCAGTTCTTC.

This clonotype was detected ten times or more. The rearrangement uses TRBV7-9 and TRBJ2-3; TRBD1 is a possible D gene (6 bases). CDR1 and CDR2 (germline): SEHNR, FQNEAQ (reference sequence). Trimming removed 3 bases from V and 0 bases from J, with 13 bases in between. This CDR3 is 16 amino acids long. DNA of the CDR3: TGTGCCAGCAGCTTGAGTCAGGGGTGGAGCACAGATACGCAGTATTTT. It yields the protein CASSLSQGWSTDTQYF.

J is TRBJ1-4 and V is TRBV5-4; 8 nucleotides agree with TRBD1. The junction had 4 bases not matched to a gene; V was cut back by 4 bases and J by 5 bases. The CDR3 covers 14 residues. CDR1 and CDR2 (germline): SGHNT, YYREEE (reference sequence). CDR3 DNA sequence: TGTGCCAGCAGCCAGACAGGGGCCAATGAAAAACTGTTTTTT. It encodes CASSQTGANEKLFF. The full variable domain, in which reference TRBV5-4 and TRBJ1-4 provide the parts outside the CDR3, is ETGVTQSPTHLIKTRGQQVTLRCSSQSGHNTVSWYQQALGQGPQFIFQYYREEENGRGNFPPRFSGLQFPNYSSELNVNALELDDSALYLCASSQTGANEKLFFGSGTQLSVL.

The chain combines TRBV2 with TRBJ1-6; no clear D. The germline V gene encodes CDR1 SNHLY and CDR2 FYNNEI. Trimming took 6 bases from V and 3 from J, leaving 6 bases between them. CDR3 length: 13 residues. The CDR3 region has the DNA TGTGCCAGCAGCCCCTACTATAATTCACCCCTCCACTTT. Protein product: CASSPYYNSPLHF.

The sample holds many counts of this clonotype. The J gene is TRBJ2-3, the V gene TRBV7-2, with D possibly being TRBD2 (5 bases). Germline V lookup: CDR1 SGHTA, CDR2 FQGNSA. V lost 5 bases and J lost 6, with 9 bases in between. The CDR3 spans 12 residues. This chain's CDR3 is CASSLPGDTQYF. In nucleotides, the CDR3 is TGTGCCAGCAGCCTCCCGGGGGATACGCAGTATTTT. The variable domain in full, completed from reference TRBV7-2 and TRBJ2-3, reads GAGVSQSPSNKVTEKGKDVELRCDPISGHTALYWYRQSLGQGLEFLIYFQGNSAPDKSGLPSDRFSAERTGGSVSTLTIQRTQQEDSAVYLCASSLPGDTQYFGPGTRLTVL.

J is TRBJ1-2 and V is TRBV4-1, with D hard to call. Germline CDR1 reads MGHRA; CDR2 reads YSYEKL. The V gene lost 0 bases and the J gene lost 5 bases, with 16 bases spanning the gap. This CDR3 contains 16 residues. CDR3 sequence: CASSQDTLATPYGYTF. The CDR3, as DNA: TGCGCCAGCAGCCAAGATACGTTAGCAACTCCTTATGGCTACACCTTC.

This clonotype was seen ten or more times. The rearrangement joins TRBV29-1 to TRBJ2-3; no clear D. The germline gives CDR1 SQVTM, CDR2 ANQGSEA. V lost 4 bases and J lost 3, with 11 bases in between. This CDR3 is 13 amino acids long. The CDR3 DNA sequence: TGCAGCGTTGGTCGACAACTGACAGATACGCAGTATTTT. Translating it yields CSVGRQLTDTQYF.

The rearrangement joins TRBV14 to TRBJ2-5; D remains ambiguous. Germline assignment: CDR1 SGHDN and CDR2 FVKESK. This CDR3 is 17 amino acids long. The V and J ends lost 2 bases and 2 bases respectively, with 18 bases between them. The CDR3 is CASSQLSPPEPQETQYF. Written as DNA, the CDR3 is TGTGCCAGCAGCCAATTGTCCCCACCAGAACCTCAAGAGACCCAGTACTTC.

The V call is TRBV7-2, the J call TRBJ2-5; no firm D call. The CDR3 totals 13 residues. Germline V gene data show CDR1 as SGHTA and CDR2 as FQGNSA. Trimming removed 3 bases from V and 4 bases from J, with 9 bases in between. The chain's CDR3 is CASSFETGETQYF. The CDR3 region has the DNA TGTGCCAGCAGCTTCGAGACGGGAGAGACCCAGTACTTC.

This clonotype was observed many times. The CDR3 nucleotides read TGTGCCAGCAGCTTCTCTGCTAGCGGGAGGGCCAAAGATACGCAGTATTTT. It specifies CASSFSASGRAKDTQYF. The rearrangement joins TRBV11-2 to TRBJ2-3; 12 bases are shared with TRBD2. V shed 3 bases and J 5 bases; nucleotides not matched to a gene: 9. The CDR3 has 17 amino acids. The germline V gene encodes CDR1 SGHAT and CDR2 FQNNGV.

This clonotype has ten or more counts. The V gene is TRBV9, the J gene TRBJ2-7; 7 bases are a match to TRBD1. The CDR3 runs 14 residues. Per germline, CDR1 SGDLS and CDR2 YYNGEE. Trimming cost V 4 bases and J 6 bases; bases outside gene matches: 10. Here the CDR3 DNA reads TGTGCCAGCAGCAACCGTGTGACAGGGTCCGAGCAGTACTTC. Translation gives CASSNRVTGSEQYF.

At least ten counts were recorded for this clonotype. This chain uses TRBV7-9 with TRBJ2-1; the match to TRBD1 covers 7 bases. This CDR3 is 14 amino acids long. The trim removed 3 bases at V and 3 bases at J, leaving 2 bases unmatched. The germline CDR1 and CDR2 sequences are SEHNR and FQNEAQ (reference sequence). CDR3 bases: TGTGCCAGCAGCTTCGCAGGGGGCTACAATGAGCAGTTCTTC. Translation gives CASSFAGGYNEQFF.